This entry describes one T cell receptor beta chain. V lost 2 bases and J lost 0; bases outside the gene matches: 3. Germline CDR1 is SNHLY and CDR2 is FYNNEI. This CDR3 spans 16 amino acids. The entry originates in a study of cytomegalovirus exposure and HLA in healthy donors. With 60 Vbeta and 13 Jbeta primers, the PCR was carried out. Measured with immunoSEQ multiplex PCR; TCRdb has only the in-frame clones, and not every one. The sample lists 120,000 to 150,000 clones; roughly 80% were seen once. V usage is TRBV2 and J usage is TRBJ2-1; 8 bases are shared with TRBD2. The TCR was taken from a female donor in good health and CMV-seronegative. Sequenced input: PBMCs. This CDR3 reads CASSELREASYNEQFF. For the CDR3, the DNA is TGTGCCAGCAGTGAATTGCGGGAGGCCTCCTACAATGAGCAGTTCTTC.